Presented here are 18 T cell receptor beta chains from one specimen sequenced in a study of shared clonotypes between healthy human individuals (dated by TCRdb to about 2020). CD8 naive samples were obtained by positive selection for CCR7 among CD45RO-negative cells, yielding a CD45RA+CCR7+ population from which TemRA cells were excluded. The receptor library was made with the immunoSEQ multiplex PCR assay. Sourced from immuneACCESS, this table was stored by TCRdb with only in-frame sequences that have V and J called. A share of the clones is absent; for the studies checked, an unresolved V gene accounts for under half, and the remainder has no known explanation. Across this sample there are approximately 810,000 clones, with 80% to 95% seen only once. Of the sample, 20% to 30% is held by the ten largest clones. The sample comprised naive CD8+ T cells sorted from blood. Reading the label with the study, this specimen's cell subset or site is: CD45RA+CCR7+. The receptors here all came from a man aged 30 to 39 in good health.

The chain uses TRBV9 and TRBJ2-1; 7 nucleotides match TRBD2. The CDR3 spans 17 residues. Germline CDR1 is SGDLS and CDR2 is YYNGEE. Unmatched junction bases numbered 16, after V lost 3 bases and J lost 7 bases. CDR3 in DNA: TGTGCCAGCAGCGACAACCCCGGACTAGGAAGTCTGAATGAGCAGTTCTTC. Encoded protein: CASSDNPGLGSLNEQFF.

The chain combines TRBV5-1 with TRBJ2-5, with D unresolved. The CDR3 totals 12 residues. The germline CDR1 and CDR2 sequences are SGHRS and YFSETQ. The ends were cut back, 1 base at V and 5 bases at J, with 6 bases in the middle. The CDR3, as DNA: TGCGCCAGCAGCTTGAACGGCGAGACCCAGTACTTC. As protein: CASSLNGETQYF.

A single count supports this clone. The sample carries other DNA sequences with the same CDR3. The V and J genes are TRBV2 and TRBJ1-1, with D unclear. This CDR3 region has 12 residues. Germline CDR1 SNHLY, CDR2 FYNNEI. V lost 2 bases, J lost 0 bases, and 1 base lay in between. This CDR3 is CASSELNTEAFF. The CDR3 DNA follows: TGTGCCAGCAGTGAATTGAACACTGAAGCTTTCTTT.

This sequence joins TRBV29-1 and TRBJ2-1; D uncertain. V gave up 6 bases and J gave up 15 bases, with 18 bases separating them. CDR1 and CDR2 from the germline V gene are SQVTM and ANQGSEA. The CDR3 has 11 amino acids. For the CDR3, the DNA is TGCAGCGTAATTCTAGGGTCCTCGGCGTTCTTC. Its translation is CSVILGSSAFF.

The chain joins TRBV7-8 to TRBJ1-1; D uncertain. Per germline, CDR1 SGHVS and CDR2 FQNEAQ. The ends were cut back, 1 base at V and 1 base at J, with 7 bases in the middle. This CDR3 has 14 residues. CDR3 in DNA: TGTGCCAGCAGCTTAGTCACCAAGAACACTGAAGCTTTCTTT. It yields the protein CASSLVTKNTEAFF.

The chain carries TRBV19 and TRBJ1-3; D perhaps matches TRBD1 (5 bases). Germline V gene lookup returns CDR1 LNHDA and CDR2 SQIVND (reference sequence). This CDR3 spans 14 amino acids. Between the trimmed V and J ends, which lost 6 bases and 0 bases, there was a span of 9 bases. CDR3 residues: CASRDIDSGNTIYF. The CDR3 region has the DNA TGTGCCAGTAGGGACATCGACTCTGGAAACACCATATATTTT.

The J gene is TRBJ1-1, the V gene TRBV15; no definite D call. V lost 2 bases and J lost 0, with 7 bases in between. Germline V lookup: CDR1 LNHNV, CDR2 YYDKDF (reference sequence). The CDR3 is 14 amino acids. CDR3 residues: CATSRHELNTEAFF. The CDR3 DNA follows: TGTGCCACCAGCAGACACGAGTTGAACACTGAAGCTTTCTTT.

This chain's CDR3 is CASSLAGTQATDTQYF. CDR3 nucleotide sequence: TGTGCCAGCAGCTTAGCTGGGACCCAAGCGACAGATACGCAGTATTTT. The rearrangement joins TRBV13 to TRBJ2-3; D may match TRBD1 or TRBD2 (5 bases each). Looked up from germline, CDR1 is PRHDT and CDR2 is FYEKMQ (reference sequence). The CDR3 runs to 16 residues. Trimming removed 1 base at V and 3 bases at J, with 14 bases between.

The gene calls are TRBV11-3 and TRBJ2-1; the D gene is possibly TRBD1 (6 bases). This CDR3 is 16 amino acids long. The V end was cut by 4 bases, the J end by 2 bases, with 15 bases between. Looked up from germline, CDR1 is SGHNT and CDR2 is YENEEA. CDR3 residues: CASSSPTGTPYNEQFF. CDR3 nucleotides: TGTGCCAGCAGCTCCCCAACCGGGACACCCTACAATGAGCAGTTCTTC.

This chain links TRBV7-9 with TRBJ2-7; D may be TRBD1 (5 bases). V lost 5 bases, J lost 6 bases, and 23 bases lay in between. The CDR3 sequence is 16 residues long. Per the germline V gene, CDR1 is SEHNR and CDR2 is FQNEAQ (reference sequence). The chain's CDR3 is CASSRDSSVWVGEQYF. As DNA, the CDR3 is TGTGCCAGCAGCCGCGACAGTTCGGTTTGGGTGGGCGAGCAGTACTTC.

The V gene is TRBV6-5, the J gene TRBJ2-6, with D unresolved. The CDR3 covers 14 residues. Looked up from germline, CDR1 is MNHEY and CDR2 is SVGAGI. V was cut by 5 bases and J by 4 bases, with 9 bases left in between. CDR3 nucleotides: TGTGCCAGCAGTCGGGTGGCCGGGGCCAACGTCCTGACTTTC. Protein product: CASSRVAGANVLTF.

The V and J genes are TRBV5-6 and TRBJ2-7, with D perhaps matching TRBD1 (6 bases). V shed 0 bases and J shed 2 bases, with 15 bases lying between them. The CDR3 covers 16 residues. Germline values: CDR1 SGHDT, CDR2 YYEEEE. CDR3 nucleotides: TGTGCCAGCAGCTTGGGGGGGCAGGAAAACCCCTACGAGCAGTACTTC. This gives the protein CASSLGGQENPYEQYF.

The chain employs TRBV2 and TRBJ2-1; D is ambiguous. The CDR3 is 10 amino acids. CDR1 and CDR2 from the germline V gene are SNHLY and FYNNEI. The CDR3 spells CSSAGNEQFF. The CDR3 coding sequence is TGTTCGTCGGCCGGGAATGAGCAGTTCTTC. Variable domain in full (rest from reference TRBV2 and TRBJ2-1): EPEVTQTPSHQVTQMGQEVILRCVPISNHLYFYWYRQILGQKVEFLVSFYNNEISEKSEIFDDQFSVERPDGSNFTLKIRSTKLEDSAMYFCSSAGNEQFFGPGTRLTVL.

The chain links TRBV29-1 to TRBJ2-5; possible D gene TRBD1, 6 bases. V was pared by 4 bases and J by 2 bases, with 14 bases between. This CDR3 has 14 residues. Germline V gene lookup returns CDR1 SQVTM and CDR2 ANQGSEA. The CDR3 protein is CSVVSRTDQETQYF. The CDR3 nucleotides are TGCAGCGTTGTTTCCCGGACAGATCAAGAGACCCAGTACTTC.

CDR3 in DNA: TGTGCCAGCAGTGAAGTCATTCGGCGGGAGGGCCTACTCTCCTACAATGAGCAGTTCTTC. As protein: CASSEVIRREGLLSYNEQFF. The chain carries TRBV2 and TRBJ2-1; 9 bases agree with TRBD2. Germline CDR1 is SNHLY and CDR2 is FYNNEI. This CDR3 is 20 amino acids long. The ends lost 1 base at V and 0 bases at J; junction bases unmatched: 13.

In this sample, this clone turned up a few times. The chain combines TRBV14 with TRBJ1-5; the D is unclear. The germline gives CDR1 SGHDN, CDR2 FVKESK. The CDR3 loop spans 13 amino acids. The V and J ends lost 0 bases and 6 bases respectively, with 6 bases between them. The CDR3 bases are TGTGCCAGCAGCCAAGAGACCGTTCAGCCCCAGCATTTT. It is translated as CASSQETVQPQHF.

This sequence joins TRBV5-1 and TRBJ1-4, with a tentative D call TRBD1 (6 bases). The V and J ends lost 7 bases and 0 bases respectively, with 13 bases between them. Germline V gene lookup returns CDR1 SGHRS and CDR2 YFSETQ. The CDR3 is 15 residues long. CDR3 bases: TGCGCCAGCCGCCCGGGACAAACAACTAATGAAAAACTGTTTTTT. This translates into CASRPGQTTNEKLFF.

This chain uses TRBV5-1 with TRBJ2-5; D not resolved. In germline, CDR1 is SGHRS, CDR2 YFSETQ. The CDR3 length is 15 residues. Trimming stripped 0 bases from V and 2 bases from J, with 11 bases between. The CDR3 sequence: CASSLGHLTQETQYF. As DNA, the CDR3 is TGCGCCAGCAGCTTGGGTCACCTTACACAAGAGACCCAGTACTTC.